This TCR beta chain was profiled in a study of OX40 agonist ivuxolimab in advanced cancers. This clone was detected once. Only in-frame clones appear in the TCRdb table, and some are missing; sequencing was by immunoSEQ multiplex PCR. The sample lists some 71,000 clones; roughly nine tenths were seen once. CDR1 is MNHEY, CDR2 SVGAGI, per germline. This CDR3 is 13 amino acids long. The V and J ends lost 5 bases and 5 bases, in that order; junction bases with no gene match: 3. The sequence came from an adult with an advanced solid tumor such as melanoma, head and neck, liver or kidney cancer. This rearrangement joins TRBV6-5 to TRBJ1-2, with 9 bases that match TRBD1. Sequenced material: CD4+ or CD8+ T cells sorted from blood, taken in a trial of the OX40 agonist ivuxolimab. The CDR3 sequence is CASSQDRGYGYTF. The CDR3 nucleotides are TGTGCCAGCAGTCAGGACAGGGGATATGGCTACACCTTC.